One and the same sample provided the 14 T cell receptor beta chains below, sequenced in a study of T-cell reconstitution after alpha-beta-depleted transplantation in children. Unique molecular identifiers featured in how the TCRbeta library was prepared. Using its own MiXCR run on the PCR reads, TCRdb lists one record per CDR3 protein. The sample has some 440,000 distinct CDR3 sequences; about a sixth are singletons. Material: PBMCs, mostly from graft donor cells, obtained 360 days after TCRalphabeta/CD19-depleted stem cell transplant. Every receptor here comes from a boy under two years old who had a stem cell transplant for Wiskott-Aldrich syndrome, so the T cells may come from the graft donor.

This clonotype was observed a handful of times. V usage is TRBV30 and J usage is TRBJ2-6; no clear D. V was clipped by 2 bases and J by 0 bases, with 2 bases between them. Germline CDR1 GTSNPN, CDR2 SVGIG (reference sequence). The length of the CDR3 is 13 residues. CDR3 amino acids: CAWSISGANVLTF. CDR3 coding DNA: TGTGCCTGGAGTATCTCTGGGGCCAACGTCCTGACTTTC.

CDR3 sequence reads: CASARPGLAKQYF. CDR3 in DNA: TGTGCCAGCGCCCGACCGGGACTAGCTAAGCAGTACTTC. The chain joins TRBV27 to TRBJ2-7, with 9 bases lining up with TRBD2. Germline CDR1 and CDR2: MNHEY and SMNVEV (reference sequence). The CDR3 extends over 13 amino acids. Trimming cost V 8 bases and J 8 bases; bases outside gene matches: 10.

The rearrangement joins TRBV4-1 to TRBJ2-5, with 8 positions matching TRBD1. The ends lost 2 bases at V and 3 bases at J; junction bases unmatched: 5. The CDR3 runs 15 residues. CDR1 and CDR2 from the germline V gene are MGHRA and YSYEKL. The DNA of the CDR3 is TGCGCCAGCAGCCAACCACTGGACAGGGAAGAGACCCAGTACTTC. This translates into CASSQPLDREETQYF.

This clonotype has only a few counts. This chain joins TRBV7-2 and TRBJ2-1; no reliable D call. The CDR3 totals 15 residues. V lost 3 bases to trimming and J lost 1 base, with 10 bases between them. Per the germline V gene, CDR1 is SGHTA and CDR2 is FQGNSA. The CDR3 is CASSFLSSSYNEQFF. The CDR3 bases are TGTGCCAGCAGCTTTCTCAGCAGTTCCTACAATGAGCAGTTCTTC.

This clonotype was observed a handful of times. The rearrangement links TRBV4-3 to TRBJ1-2; D possibly corresponds to TRBD1 (5 bases). The V end lost 0 bases, the J end lost 4 bases, and 18 bases lay between the germline ends. Germline CDR1 and CDR2: LGHNA and YSLEER. There are 17 residues in the CDR3. The CDR3 here is CASSQDRGMEGLYGYTF. CDR3 coding DNA: TGCGCCAGCAGCCAAGATCGGGGGATGGAGGGTCTCTATGGCTACACCTTC.

This clonotype was seen a few times. The rearrangement joins TRBV5-1 to TRBJ2-5; perhaps TRBD1 as D (6 bases). Trimming took 4 bases from V and 5 from J, leaving 15 bases between them. CDR1 is SGHRS, CDR2 YFSETQ, per germline. The CDR3 covers 14 residues. CDR3 DNA sequence: TGCGCCAGCAGCCCCCAGGGGATGCAGGAGACCCAGTACTTC. This translates into CASSPQGMQETQYF.

This clonotype appeared a few times. V usage is TRBV30 and J usage is TRBJ2-2; D is undetermined. Per the germline V gene, CDR1 is GTSNPN and CDR2 is SVGIG (reference sequence). The CDR3 consists of 13 residues. The V and J ends lost 6 bases and 6 bases respectively, with 14 bases between them. The CDR3 protein is CACAGYFSGELFF. The CDR3 region has the DNA TGTGCCTGTGCAGGCTATTTCTCCGGGGAGCTGTTTTTT.

This clonotype turned up a few times. This sequence joins TRBV12-3 or TRBV12-4 and TRBJ2-1, with a possible D match to TRBD2 (6 bases). The CDR3 is made up of 14 amino acids. V dropped 6 bases and J dropped 7 bases, with 16 bases sitting between them. This CDR3 reads CASRVVGGKNEQFF. CDR3 DNA: TGTGCCAGCAGAGTGGTCGGCGGGAAGAATGAGCAGTTCTTC.

The table lists this clonotype with a few counts. The chain carries TRBV2 and TRBJ2-1, with 15 bases fitting TRBD2. CDR1 SNHLY and CDR2 FYNNEI come from the germline V gene. The CDR3 has 19 amino acids. Trimming removed 4 bases from V and 0 bases from J; junction bases left unmatched: 7. In DNA form, the CDR3 reads TGTGCCAGCAGTGGGGTAAGGACTAGCGGGAGGGCCTCCTACAATGAGCAGTTCTTC. Its translation is CASSGVRTSGRASYNEQFF.

The V call is TRBV4-1, the J call TRBJ2-7; D perhaps matches TRBD1 (5 bases). The CDR3 has 16 amino acids. Germline CDR1 reads MGHRA; CDR2 reads YSYEKL. V dropped 0 bases and J dropped 1 base, with 13 bases sitting between them. CDR3 region: CASSQDVTGWSYEQYF. CDR3 DNA: TGCGCCAGCAGCCAAGATGTAACAGGATGGTCCTACGAGCAGTACTTC.

V gene TRBV3-1 combines with J gene TRBJ2-1, with 9 bases lining up with TRBD2. The V and J ends lost 0 bases and 7 bases, in that order; junction bases with no gene match: 7. CDR3 size: 16 residues. Germline loops: CDR1 LGHDT, CDR2 YNNKEL (reference sequence). CDR3 amino acids: CASSQDQVAGGNEQFF. Here the CDR3 DNA reads TGTGCCAGCAGCCAAGATCAAGTGGCGGGAGGGAATGAGCAGTTCTTC.

The rearrangement uses TRBV29-1 and TRBJ1-1; D is unclear. Deletions cut 0 bases from V and 1 base from J, with 12 bases between. CDR1 and CDR2 from the germline V gene are SQVTM and ANQGSEA. This CDR3 spans 15 amino acids. The CDR3 sequence is CSVEDLGLQNTEAFF. The CDR3 nucleotides read TGCAGCGTTGAAGATTTGGGTCTGCAGAACACTGAAGCTTTCTTT.

This clonotype was counted only a few times. This sequence joins TRBV4-3 and TRBJ2-7; no firm D call. The CDR3 contains 14 residues. Germline-derived CDR1 and CDR2 are LGHNA and YSLEER. Between the trimmed V and J ends, which lost 0 bases and 2 bases, there was a span of 8 bases. The CDR3 region is CASSQDWTTYEQYF. Here the CDR3 DNA reads TGCGCCAGCAGCCAAGATTGGACCACCTACGAGCAGTACTTC.

The chain joins TRBV5-6 to TRBJ2-1; 10 nucleotides align to TRBD1. The V and J ends lost 4 bases and 6 bases, in that order; junction bases with no gene match: 10. Germline values: CDR1 SGHDT, CDR2 YYEEEE. CDR3 length: 16 amino acids. This chain's CDR3 is CASSTARDRGFNEQFF. In DNA form, the CDR3 reads TGTGCCAGCAGCACAGCCCGGGACAGGGGTTTCAATGAGCAGTTCTTC.